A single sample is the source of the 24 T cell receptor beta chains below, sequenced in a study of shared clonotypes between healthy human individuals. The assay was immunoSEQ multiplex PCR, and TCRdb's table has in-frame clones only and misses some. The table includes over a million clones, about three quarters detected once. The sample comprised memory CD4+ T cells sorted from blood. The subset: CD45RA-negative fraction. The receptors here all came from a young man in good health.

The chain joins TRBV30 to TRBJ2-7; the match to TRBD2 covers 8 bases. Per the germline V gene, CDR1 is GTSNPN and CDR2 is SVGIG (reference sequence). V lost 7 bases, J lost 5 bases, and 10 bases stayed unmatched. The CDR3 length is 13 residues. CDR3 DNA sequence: TGTGCCTATGGCGGGGGGCAGGGCCACGAGCAGTACTTC. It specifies CAYGGGQGHEQYF.

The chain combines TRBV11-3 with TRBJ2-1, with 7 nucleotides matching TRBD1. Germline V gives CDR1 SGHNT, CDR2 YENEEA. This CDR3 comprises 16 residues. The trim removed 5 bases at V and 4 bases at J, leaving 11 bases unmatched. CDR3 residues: CASSRGPGTVYNEQFF. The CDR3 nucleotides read TGTGCCAGCAGCCGGGGTCCCGGGACAGTTTACAATGAGCAGTTCTTC.

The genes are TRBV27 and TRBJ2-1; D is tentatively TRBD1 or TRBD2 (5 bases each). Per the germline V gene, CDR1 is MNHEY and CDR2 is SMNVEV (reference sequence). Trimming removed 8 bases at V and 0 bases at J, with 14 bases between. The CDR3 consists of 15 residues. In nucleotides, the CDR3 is TGTGCCAGCGGAAGAGGGACGGTCTCCTACAATGAGCAGTTCTTC. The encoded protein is CASGRGTVSYNEQFF.

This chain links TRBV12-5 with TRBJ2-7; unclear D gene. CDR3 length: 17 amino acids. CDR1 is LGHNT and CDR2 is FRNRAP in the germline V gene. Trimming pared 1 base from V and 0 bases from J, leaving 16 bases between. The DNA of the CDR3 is TGTGCTAGTGGTTTGGCGATAGGACCCTACACCTCCTACGAGCAGTACTTC. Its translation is CASGLAIGPYTSYEQYF. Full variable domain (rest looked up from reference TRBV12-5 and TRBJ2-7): DARVTQTPRHKVTEMGQEVTMRCQPILGHNTVFWYRQTMMQGLELLAYFRNRAPLDDSGMPKDRFSAEMPDATLATLKIQPSEPRDSAVYFCASGLAIGPYTSYEQYFGPGTRLTVT.

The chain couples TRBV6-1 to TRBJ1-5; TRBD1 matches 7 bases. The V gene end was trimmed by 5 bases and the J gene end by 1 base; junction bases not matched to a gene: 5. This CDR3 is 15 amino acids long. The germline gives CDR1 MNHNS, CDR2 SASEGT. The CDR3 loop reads CASSLGGKSNQPQHF. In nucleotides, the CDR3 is TGTGCCAGCAGTCTAGGGGGCAAGAGCAATCAGCCCCAGCATTTT.

The chain's CDR3 is CASSQFTGTAWAFF. In DNA, the CDR3 is TGTGCCAGCAGCCAATTCACCGGGACAGCTTGGGCTTTCTTT. This sequence joins TRBV14 and TRBJ1-1; 7 nucleotides align to TRBD1. CDR3 length: 14 residues. CDR1 is SGHDN and CDR2 is FVKESK in the germline V gene. J gave up 11 bases and V 2 bases, and 11 bases lay outside the gene matches. Full variable domain (remainder filled in from reference TRBV14 and TRBJ1-1): EAGVTQFPSHSVIEKGQTVTLRCDPISGHDNLYWYRRVMGKEIKFLLHFVKESKQDESGMPNNRFLAERTGGTYSTLKVQPAELEDSGVYFCASSQFTGTAWAFFGQGTRLTVV.

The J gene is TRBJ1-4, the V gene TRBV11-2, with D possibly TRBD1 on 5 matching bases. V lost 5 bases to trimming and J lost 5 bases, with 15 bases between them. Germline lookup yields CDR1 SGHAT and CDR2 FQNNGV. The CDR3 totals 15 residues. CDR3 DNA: TGTGCCAGCAGCCGCGAGGGACCTACGAATGAAAAACTGTTTTTT. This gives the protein CASSREGPTNEKLFF. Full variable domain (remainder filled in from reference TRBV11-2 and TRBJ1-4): EAGVAQSPRYKIIEKRQSVAFWCNPISGHATLYWYQQILGQGPKLLIQFQNNGVVDDSQLPKDRFSAERLKGVDSTLKIQPAKLEDSAVYLCASSREGPTNEKLFFGSGTQLSVL.

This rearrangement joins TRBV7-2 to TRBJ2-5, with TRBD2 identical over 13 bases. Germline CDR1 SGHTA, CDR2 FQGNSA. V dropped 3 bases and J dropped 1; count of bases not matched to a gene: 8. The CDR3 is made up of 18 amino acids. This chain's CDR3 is CASSLGKTSGGLQETQYF. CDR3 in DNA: TGTGCCAGCAGCTTGGGAAAGACTAGCGGGGGGCTCCAAGAGACCCAGTACTTC.

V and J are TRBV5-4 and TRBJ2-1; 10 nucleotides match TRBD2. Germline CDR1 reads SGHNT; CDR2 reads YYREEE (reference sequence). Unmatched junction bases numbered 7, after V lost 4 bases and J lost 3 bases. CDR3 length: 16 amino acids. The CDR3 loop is CASSPRTSGLYNEQFF. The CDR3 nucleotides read TGTGCCAGCAGCCCCAGGACTAGCGGACTCTACAATGAGCAGTTCTTC.

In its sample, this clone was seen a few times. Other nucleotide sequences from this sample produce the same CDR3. As DNA, the CDR3 is TGTGCCAGCTCACCGTCGCGGGATAATGAGCAGTTCTTC. Its protein is CASSPSRDNEQFF. The rearrangement joins TRBV18 to TRBJ2-1; TRBD2 might be the D (6 bases). CDR3 size: 13 residues. V was pared by 3 bases and J by 7 bases, with 10 bases between. Germline V CDR1 and CDR2: KGHSH, LQKENI.

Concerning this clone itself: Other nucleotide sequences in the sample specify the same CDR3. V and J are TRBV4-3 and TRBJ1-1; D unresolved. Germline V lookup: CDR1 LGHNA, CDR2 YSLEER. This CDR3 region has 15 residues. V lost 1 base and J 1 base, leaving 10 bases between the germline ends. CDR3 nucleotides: TGCGCCAGCAGCCAAGTTGGTCCAGGGAACACTGAAGCTTTCTTT. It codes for CASSQVGPGNTEAFF.

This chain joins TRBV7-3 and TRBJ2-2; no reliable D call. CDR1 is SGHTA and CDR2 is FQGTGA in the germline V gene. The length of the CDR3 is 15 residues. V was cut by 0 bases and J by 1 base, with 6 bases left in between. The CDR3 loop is CASSLTPLNTGELFF. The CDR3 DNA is TGTGCCAGCAGCTTAACCCCCCTGAACACCGGGGAGCTGTTTTTT.

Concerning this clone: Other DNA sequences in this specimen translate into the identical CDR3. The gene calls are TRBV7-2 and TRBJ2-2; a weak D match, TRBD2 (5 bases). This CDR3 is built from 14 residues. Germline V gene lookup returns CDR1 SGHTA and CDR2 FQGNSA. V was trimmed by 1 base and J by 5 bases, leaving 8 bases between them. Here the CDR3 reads CASSLVGGTGELFF. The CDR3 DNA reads TGTGCCAGCAGCTTAGTTGGCGGGACCGGGGAGCTGTTTTTT.

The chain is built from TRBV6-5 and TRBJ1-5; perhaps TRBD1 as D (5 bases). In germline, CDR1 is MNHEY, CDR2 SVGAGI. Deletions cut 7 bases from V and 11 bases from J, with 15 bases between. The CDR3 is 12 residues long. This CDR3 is CASIGGSGAQHF. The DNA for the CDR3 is TGTGCCAGCATCGGGGGATCTGGGGCCCAGCATTTT.

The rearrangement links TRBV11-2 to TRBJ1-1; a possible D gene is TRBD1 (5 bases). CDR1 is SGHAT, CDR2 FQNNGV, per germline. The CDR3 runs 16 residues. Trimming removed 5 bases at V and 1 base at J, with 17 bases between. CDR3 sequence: CASSPIDSPGNTEAFF. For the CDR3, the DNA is TGTGCCAGCAGCCCCATCGACAGTCCAGGGAACACTGAAGCTTTCTTT.

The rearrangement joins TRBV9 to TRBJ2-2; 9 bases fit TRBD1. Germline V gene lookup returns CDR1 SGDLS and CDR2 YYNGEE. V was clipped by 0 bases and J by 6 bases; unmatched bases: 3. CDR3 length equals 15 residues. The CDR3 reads CASSVEGQGAGELFF. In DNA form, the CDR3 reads TGTGCCAGCAGCGTAGAGGGACAGGGTGCCGGGGAGCTGTTTTTT.

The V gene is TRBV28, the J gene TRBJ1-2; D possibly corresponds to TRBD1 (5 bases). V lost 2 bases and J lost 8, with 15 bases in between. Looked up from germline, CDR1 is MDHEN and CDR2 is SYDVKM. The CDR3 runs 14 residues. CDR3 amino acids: CASSLKWRGKGYTF. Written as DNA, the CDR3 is TGTGCCAGCAGTTTAAAATGGCGGGGCAAGGGCTACACCTTC.

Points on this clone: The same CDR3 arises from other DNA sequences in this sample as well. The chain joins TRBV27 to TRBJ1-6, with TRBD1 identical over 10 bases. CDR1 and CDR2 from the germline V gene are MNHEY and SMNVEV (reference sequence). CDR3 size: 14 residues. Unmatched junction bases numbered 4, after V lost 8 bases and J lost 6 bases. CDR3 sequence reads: CASSRDRGNSPLHF. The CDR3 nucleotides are TGTGCCAGCTCGCGGGACAGGGGTAATTCACCCCTCCACTTT.

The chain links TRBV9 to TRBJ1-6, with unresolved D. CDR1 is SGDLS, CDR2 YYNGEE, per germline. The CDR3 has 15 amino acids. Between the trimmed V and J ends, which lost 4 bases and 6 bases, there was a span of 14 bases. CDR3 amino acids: CASSTAAGGNSPLHF. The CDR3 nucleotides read TGTGCCAGCAGCACCGCCGCAGGCGGTAATTCACCCCTCCACTTT.

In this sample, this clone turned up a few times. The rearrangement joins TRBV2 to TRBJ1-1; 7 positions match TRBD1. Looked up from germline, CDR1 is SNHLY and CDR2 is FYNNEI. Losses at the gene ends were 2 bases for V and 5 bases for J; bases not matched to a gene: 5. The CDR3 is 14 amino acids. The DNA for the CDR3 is TGTGCCAGCAGTGAAAGGAGGGGGCTAACTGAAGCTTTCTTT. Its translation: CASSERRGLTEAFF.

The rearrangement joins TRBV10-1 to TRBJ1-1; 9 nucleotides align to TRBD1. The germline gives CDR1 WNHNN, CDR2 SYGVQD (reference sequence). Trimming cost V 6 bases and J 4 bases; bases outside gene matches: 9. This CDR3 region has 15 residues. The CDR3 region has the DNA TGCGCCAGCAGCGACCCGGGACAGGGAATCACTGAAGCTTTCTTT. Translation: CASSDPGQGITEAFF.

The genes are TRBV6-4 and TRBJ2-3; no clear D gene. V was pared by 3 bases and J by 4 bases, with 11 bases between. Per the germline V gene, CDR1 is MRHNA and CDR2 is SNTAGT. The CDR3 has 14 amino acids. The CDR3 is CASSEGSLSDTQYF. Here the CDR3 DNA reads TGTGCCAGCAGTGAAGGCTCCTTATCAGATACGCAGTATTTT.

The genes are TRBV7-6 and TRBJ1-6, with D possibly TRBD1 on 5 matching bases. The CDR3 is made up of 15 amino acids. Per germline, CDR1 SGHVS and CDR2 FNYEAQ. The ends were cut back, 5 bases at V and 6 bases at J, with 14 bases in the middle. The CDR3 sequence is CASSPMGTGNSPLHF. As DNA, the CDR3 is TGTGCCAGCAGCCCCATGGGGACGGGTAATTCACCCCTCCACTTT.

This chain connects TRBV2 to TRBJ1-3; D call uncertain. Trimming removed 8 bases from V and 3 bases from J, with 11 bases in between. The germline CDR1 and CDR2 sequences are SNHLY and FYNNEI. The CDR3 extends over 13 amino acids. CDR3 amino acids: CASRGNLGNTIYF. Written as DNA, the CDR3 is TGTGCCAGCCGGGGAAATCTTGGAAACACCATATATTTT.